This T cell receptor beta chain was documented in a study of blood T cell repertoires in COVID-19. Produced via immunoSEQ multiplex PCR; TCRdb's table is partial and in-frame only. The table has about 220,000 clones, roughly 84% seen once. Looked up from germline, CDR1 is SGHRS and CDR2 is YFSETQ. This CDR3 is built from 13 residues. V was shortened by 4 bases and J by 4 bases, with 10 bases between the two germline ends. V and J are TRBV5-1 and TRBJ2-3; a possible D gene is TRBD1 (5 bases). Sequencing input: PBMCs or T cells enriched from blood (not recorded which). This clonotype originated in a woman aged 40-49 years who had recovered from COVID-19. CDR3 sequence (DNA): TGCGCCAGCAGCCCCCAAGGGGCAGATACGCAGTATTTT. The encoded protein is CASSPQGADTQYF.